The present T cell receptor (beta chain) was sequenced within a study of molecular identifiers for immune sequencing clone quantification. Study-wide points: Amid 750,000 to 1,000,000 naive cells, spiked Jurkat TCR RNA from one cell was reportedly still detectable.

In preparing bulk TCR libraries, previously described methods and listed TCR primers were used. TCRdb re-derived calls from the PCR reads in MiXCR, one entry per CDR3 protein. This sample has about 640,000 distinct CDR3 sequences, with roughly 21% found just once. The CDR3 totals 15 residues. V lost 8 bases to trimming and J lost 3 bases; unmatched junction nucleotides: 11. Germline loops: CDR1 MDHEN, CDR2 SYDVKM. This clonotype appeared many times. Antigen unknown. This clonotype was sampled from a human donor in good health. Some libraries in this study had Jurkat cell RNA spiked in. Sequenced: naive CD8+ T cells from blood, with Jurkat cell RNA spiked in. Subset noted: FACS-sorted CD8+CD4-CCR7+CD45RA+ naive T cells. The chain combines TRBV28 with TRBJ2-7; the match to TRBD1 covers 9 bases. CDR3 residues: CASLGTGTGFYEQYF. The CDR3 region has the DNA TGTGCCAGCCTAGGAACCGGGACAGGGTTCTACGAGCAGTACTTC.